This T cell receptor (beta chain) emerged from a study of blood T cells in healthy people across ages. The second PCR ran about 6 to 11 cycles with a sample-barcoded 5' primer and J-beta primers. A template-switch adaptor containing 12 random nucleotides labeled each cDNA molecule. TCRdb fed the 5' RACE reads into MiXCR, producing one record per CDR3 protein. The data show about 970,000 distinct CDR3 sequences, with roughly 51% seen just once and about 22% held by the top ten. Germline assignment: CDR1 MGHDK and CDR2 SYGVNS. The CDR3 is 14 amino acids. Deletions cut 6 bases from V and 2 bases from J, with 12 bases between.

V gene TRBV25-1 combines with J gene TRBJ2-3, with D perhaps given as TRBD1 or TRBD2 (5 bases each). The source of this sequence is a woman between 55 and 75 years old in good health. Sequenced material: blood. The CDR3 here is CASSPWDLTDTQYF. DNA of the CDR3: TGTGCCAGCAGCCCCTGGGACCTCACAGATACGCAGTATTTT.